This is a list of T cell receptor beta chains from one sample in a study of beta chain features in type 1 diabetes. This table comes from immunoSEQ multiplex PCR, and its TCRdb copy is limited to in-frame clones, with some not included. Here the sample spans about 170,000 clones, approximately 7.8% being singletons. Source material: central memory CD4+ T cells from blood. The receptors originated from a woman in her thirties or forties with type 1 diabetes. The CDR3 runs from the conserved cysteine through the conserved F or W. Fields, in order: V gene, CDR3 length, D gene, J gene, clone size, CDR3 protein, CDR3 DNA. A D gene is named only where the DNA matches it firmly. Expanded clones get a size class; other rows say once, few or many, or leave the size out.

V: TRBV7-3; length: 13; D: TRBD1; J: TRBJ1-1; size: .; CDR3: CASSLGQPTEAFF; DNA: TGTGCCAGCAGCTTGGGACAGCCCACTGAAGCTTTCTTT
V: TRBV4-1; length: 17; D: TRBD1; J: TRBJ1-2; size: few; CDR3: CASSPPLGQGVNYGYTF; DNA: TGCGCCAGCAGCCCTCCCTTGGGCCAGGGGGTAAACTATGGCTACACCTTC
V: TRBV29-1; length: 12; D: .; J: TRBJ2-5; size: few; CDR3: CSVERGAETQYF; DNA: TGCAGCGTTGAGCGCGGGGCCGAGACCCAGTACTTC
V: TRBV27; length: 17; D: TRBD2; J: TRBJ2-7; size: .; CDR3: CASSLLASGRAKNEQYF; DNA: TGTGCCAGCAGTTTATTGGCTAGCGGGAGGGCCAAGAACGAGCAGTACTTC
V: TRBV27; length: 13; D: .; J: TRBJ2-7; size: .; CDR3: CASSSAGAREQYF; DNA: TGTGCCAGCAGTTCAGCAGGGGCTCGCGAGCAGTACTTC
V: TRBV27; length: 13; D: .; J: TRBJ1-2; size: .; CDR3: CASSFGPGSGYTF; DNA: TGTGCCAGCAGTTTTGGTCCGGGGTCGGGCTACACCTTC
V: TRBV5-1; length: 15; D: .; J: TRBJ1-4; size: few; CDR3: CASRTGGGKNEKLFF; DNA: TGCGCCAGCCGCACGGGGGGTGGTAAAAACGAAAAACTGTTTTTT
V: TRBV29-1; length: 13; D: .; J: TRBJ1-1; size: .; CDR3: CSVDAGYNTEAFF; DNA: TGCAGCGTTGATGCAGGGTACAACACTGAAGCTTTCTTT
V: TRBV6-5; length: 14; D: TRBD1; J: TRBJ2-3; size: few; CDR3: CASSSQGAEDTQYF; DNA: TGTGCCAGCAGTTCCCAGGGGGCTGAAGATACGCAGTATTTT
V: TRBV7-9; length: 15; D: .; J: TRBJ2-3; size: many; CDR3: CASSLDSPSRDTQYF; DNA: TGTGCCAGCAGCTTAGATTCCCCTTCTCGGGATACGCAGTATTTT
V: TRBV11-2; length: 11; D: .; J: TRBJ2-3; size: many; CDR3: CASSGGRTQYF; DNA: TGTGCCAGCAGCGGAGGGAGGACGCAGTATTTT
V: TRBV5-1; length: 14; D: .; J: TRBJ1-3; size: .; CDR3: CASSGGTTGNTIYF; DNA: TGCGCCAGCAGCGGAGGGACTACTGGAAACACCATATATTTT
V: TRBV5-5; length: 13; D: .; J: TRBJ2-5; size: .; CDR3: CASSFGTQETQYF; DNA: TGTGCCAGCAGCTTCGGGACACAAGAGACCCAGTACTTC
V: TRBV29-1; length: 12; D: TRBD1; J: TRBJ2-7; size: .; CDR3: CSVAAGGYEQYF; DNA: TGCAGCGTTGCCGCAGGGGGCTACGAGCAGTACTTC
V: TRBV5-4; length: 13; D: TRBD1; J: TRBJ2-2; size: .; CDR3: CASSTDRAGELFF; DNA: TGTGCCAGCAGCACGGACAGGGCCGGGGAGCTGTTTTTT
V: TRBV4-1; length: 15; D: .; J: TRBJ2-2; size: few; CDR3: CASSQEGRNTGELFF; DNA: TGCGCCAGCAGCCAGGAGGGCAGGAACACCGGGGAGCTGTTTTTT
V: TRBV11-1; length: 12; D: .; J: TRBJ2-5; size: few; CDR3: CASSPESQTQYF; DNA: TGTGCCAGCAGCCCCGAGTCCCAGACCCAGTACTTC
V: TRBV11-2; length: 14; D: TRBD2; J: TRBJ2-1; size: few; CDR3: CASSFTSGSGEQFF; DNA: TGTGCCAGCAGCTTCACTAGCGGGAGTGGCGAGCAGTTCTTC
V: TRBV7-9; length: 15; D: TRBD1; J: TRBJ2-5; size: few; CDR3: CASSSGQGTVETQYF; DNA: TGTGCCAGCAGCTCAGGACAGGGAACGGTGGAGACCCAGTACTTC
V: TRBV28; length: 16; D: .; J: TRBJ2-1; size: .; CDR3: CASSFPGPGAYNEQFF; DNA: TGTGCCAGCAGTTTCCCGGGACCAGGGGCGTACAATGAGCAGTTCTTC
V: TRBV29-1; length: 13; D: TRBD1; J: TRBJ1-3; size: .; CDR3: CSVETGTEATIYF; DNA: TGCAGCGTCGAGACAGGGACGGAGGCCACCATATATTTT
V: TRBV9; length: 16; D: .; J: TRBJ2-1; size: few; CDR3: CASSVVGRDLLNEQFF; DNA: TGTGCCAGCAGCGTAGTGGGGCGGGACCTCCTGAATGAGCAGTTCTTC
V: TRBV30; length: 14; D: TRBD2; J: TRBJ2-3; size: few; CDR3: CAWSWSGRPDTQYF; DNA: TGTGCCTGGTCTTGGAGCGGGAGGCCAGATACGCAGTATTTT
V: TRBV29-1; length: 13; D: .; J: TRBJ1-5; size: .; CDR3: CSVGLGGGQPQHF; DNA: TGCAGCGTTGGGTTGGGGGGAGGACAGCCCCAGCATTTT
V: TRBV27; length: 15; D: .; J: TRBJ1-2; size: few; CDR3: CASSLGILGAYGYTF; DNA: TGTGCCAGCAGTTTGGGGATACTGGGGGCCTATGGCTACACCTTC
V: TRBV7-9; length: 13; D: .; J: TRBJ1-1; size: .; CDR3: CASSVDRSTEAFF; DNA: TGTGCCAGCAGCGTTGACAGGTCCACTGAAGCTTTCTTT
V: TRBV11-2; length: 14; D: .; J: TRBJ1-3; size: few; CDR3: CASSSTDRGNTIYF; DNA: TGTGCCAGCAGTTCGACGGACAGAGGAAACACCATATATTTT
V: TRBV4-3; length: 16; D: TRBD2; J: TRBJ2-6; size: .; CDR3: CASSRGAGVGANVLTF; DNA: TGCGCCAGCAGCCGAGGGGCGGGGGTGGGGGCCAACGTCCTGACTTTC
V: TRBV9; length: 15; D: .; J: TRBJ1-4; size: few; CDR3: CASSVEARISEKLFF; DNA: TGTGCCAGCAGCGTAGAGGCCAGGATAAGTGAAAAACTGTTTTTT
V: TRBV7-2; length: 14; D: TRBD2; J: TRBJ2-5; size: few; CDR3: CASSLGRAQETQYF; DNA: TGTGCCAGCAGCCTGGGGAGGGCCCAAGAGACCCAGTACTTC
V: TRBV25-1; length: 15; D: TRBD2; J: TRBJ2-5; size: .; CDR3: CASSESSGGQETQYF; DNA: TGTGCCAGCAGTGAATCCAGCGGGGGACAAGAGACCCAGTACTTC
V: TRBV5-4; length: 13; D: .; J: TRBJ2-1; size: few; CDR3: CASSPRETNEQFF; DNA: TGTGCCAGCAGCCCGAGGGAAACTAATGAGCAGTTCTTC
V: TRBV28; length: 14; D: TRBD1; J: TRBJ1-2; size: few; CDR3: CASSGTGQKGGYTF; DNA: TGTGCCAGCAGTGGGACAGGCCAAAAAGGCGGCTACACCTTC
V: TRBV7-9; length: 13; D: .; J: TRBJ2-3; size: few; CDR3: CASSIIGEDTQYF; DNA: TGTGCCAGCAGCATAATCGGGGAAGATACGCAGTATTTT
V: TRBV11-2; length: 18; D: TRBD1; J: TRBJ2-3; size: .; CDR3: CASSARLQGSMNTDTQYF; DNA: TGTGCCAGCAGCGCCCGATTACAGGGGTCCATGAACACAGATACGCAGTATTTT
V: TRBV28; length: 14; D: .; J: TRBJ2-1; size: few; CDR3: CASSRGVSYNEQFF; DNA: TGTGCCAGCAGCCGCGGGGTCTCCTACAATGAGCAGTTCTTC
V: TRBV7-2; length: 13; D: .; J: TRBJ2-1; size: many; CDR3: CASSQGGSNEQFF; DNA: TGTGCCAGCAGCCAAGGCGGCTCCAATGAGCAGTTCTTC
V: TRBV18; length: 15; D: TRBD1; J: TRBJ1-4; size: few; CDR3: CASSLTGTGNEKLFF; DNA: TGTGCCAGCTCATTAACCGGGACAGGGAATGAAAAACTGTTTTTT
V: TRBV7-2; length: 14; D: .; J: TRBJ2-5; size: .; CDR3: CASSRPGSEKTQYF; DNA: TGTGCCAGCAGCCGTCCCGGGTCAGAGAAGACCCAGTACTTC
V: TRBV7-2; length: 16; D: TRBD2; J: TRBJ2-7; size: few; CDR3: CASSFVAGGSFHEQYF; DNA: TGTGCCAGCAGCTTCGTAGCGGGAGGCTCCTTTCACGAGCAGTACTTC
V: TRBV23-1; length: 14; D: .; J: TRBJ2-7; size: .; CDR3: CASNKGRGVYEQYF; DNA: TGCGCCAGCAATAAGGGCAGGGGGGTTTACGAGCAGTACTTC
V: TRBV6-1; length: 15; D: TRBD2; J: TRBJ2-7; size: few; CDR3: CASSVLTSGDYEQYF; DNA: TGTGCCAGCAGTGTACTGACTAGCGGGGACTACGAGCAGTACTTC
V: TRBV27; length: 13; D: .; J: TRBJ1-6; size: few; CDR3: CASRQRVGSPLHF; DNA: TGTGCCAGCAGGCAGCGGGTGGGGTCACCCCTCCACTTT
V: TRBV5-6; length: 13; D: TRBD1; J: TRBJ2-7; size: few; CDR3: CASSLDRVNEQYF; DNA: TGTGCCAGCAGCCTCGACAGGGTGAACGAGCAGTACTTC
V: TRBV5-1; length: 15; D: .; J: TRBJ1-1; size: .; CDR3: CASSWPNRDRSEAFF; DNA: TGCGCCAGCAGCTGGCCCAACAGGGATCGATCTGAAGCTTTCTTT
V: TRBV5-1; length: 16; D: TRBD2; J: TRBJ2-1; size: few; CDR3: CASSLEGTSGNNEQFF; DNA: TGCGCCAGCAGCTTGGAAGGGACTAGCGGGAACAATGAGCAGTTCTTC
V: TRBV5-6; length: 15; D: .; J: TRBJ1-5; size: few; CDR3: CASSLRRYSNQPQHF; DNA: TGTGCCAGCAGCTTGAGGAGGTATAGCAATCAGCCCCAGCATTTT
V: TRBV27; length: 13; D: .; J: TRBJ2-7; size: few; CDR3: CASSLRASGEQYF; DNA: TGTGCCAGCAGTTTGAGAGCCTCCGGCGAGCAGTACTTC
V: TRBV27; length: 15; D: TRBD2; J: TRBJ2-2; size: many; CDR3: CASSPGLAGTGELFF; DNA: TGTGCCAGCAGTCCGGGACTAGCGGGTACCGGGGAGCTGTTTTTT
V: TRBV18; length: 17; D: .; J: TRBJ1-1; size: .; CDR3: CASSPKAIGGLNTEAFF; DNA: TGTGCCAGCTCACCAAAGGCGATCGGGGGATTGAACACTGAAGCTTTCTTT